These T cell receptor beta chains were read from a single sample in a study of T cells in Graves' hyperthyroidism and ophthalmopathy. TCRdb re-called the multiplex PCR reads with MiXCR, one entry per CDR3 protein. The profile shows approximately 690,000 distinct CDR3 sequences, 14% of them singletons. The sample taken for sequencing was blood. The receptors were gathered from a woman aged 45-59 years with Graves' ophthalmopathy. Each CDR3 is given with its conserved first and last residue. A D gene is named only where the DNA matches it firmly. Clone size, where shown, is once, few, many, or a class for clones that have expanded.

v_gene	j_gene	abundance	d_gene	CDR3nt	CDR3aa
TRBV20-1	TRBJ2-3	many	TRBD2	TGCAGTGCTAGACTAGCGGGAGATACGCAGTATTTT	CSARLAGDTQYF
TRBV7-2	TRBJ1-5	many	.	TGTGCCAGCAGCTTAGTTGTGCAGTTAGGTCAGCCCCAGCATTTT	CASSLVVQLGQPQHF
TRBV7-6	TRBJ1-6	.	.	TGTGCCAGCAGCTTAGCAGGGGTTAGCAATTCACCCCTCCACTTT	CASSLAGVSNSPLHF
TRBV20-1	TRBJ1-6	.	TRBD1	TGCAGTGCTCTGAGACAGGGCGGTTTCTATAATTCACCCCTCCACTTT	CSALRQGGFYNSPLHF
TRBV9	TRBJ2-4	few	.	TGTGCCAGCAGCGTAGCTAGCAGAGAAAACATTCAGTACTTC	CASSVASRENIQYF
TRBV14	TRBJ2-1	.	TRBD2	TGTGCCAGCAGCCAAGGCGCGGGAGCCTTTGGGCAGTTCTTC	CASSQGAGAFGQFF
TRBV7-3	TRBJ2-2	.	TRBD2	TGTGCCAGCAGCCTAAACTCAGCGGGATCCGCGAACACCGGGGAGCTGTTTTTT	CASSLNSAGSANTGELFF
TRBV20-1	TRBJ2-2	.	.	.	CSAIERRTPGSCFF
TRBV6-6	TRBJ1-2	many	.	TGTGCCAGCAGTTACCTTGCAGCGAACTATGGCTACACCTTC	CASSYLAANYGYTF
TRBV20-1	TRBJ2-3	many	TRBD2	TGCAGTGCTAGAGTAGCGGGAGGTGATACGCAGTATTTT	CSARVAGGDTQYF
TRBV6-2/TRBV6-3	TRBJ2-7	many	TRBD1	TGTGCCAGCAAAAGGGACAGATTGGACGAGCAGTACTTC	CASKRDRLDEQYF
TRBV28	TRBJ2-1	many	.	TGTGCCAGCAGCGTGGGAATTGAGCAGTTCTTC	CASSVGIEQFF
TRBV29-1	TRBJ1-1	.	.	TGCAGCGTTGTTTACATGAACACTGAAGCTTTCTTT	CSVVYMNTEAFF
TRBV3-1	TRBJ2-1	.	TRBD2	TGTGCCAGCAGCCAAGTCGGAATAGCGGGGTACAATGAGCAGTTCTTC	CASSQVGIAGYNEQFF
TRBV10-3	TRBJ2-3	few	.	TGTGCCATCAGCCCCCCAGACACAGATACGCAGTATTTT	CAISPPDTDTQYF
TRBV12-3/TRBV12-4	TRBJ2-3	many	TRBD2	TGTGCCAGCAGGGATACTAGCGGGACCACAGATACGCAGTATTTT	CASRDTSGTTDTQYF
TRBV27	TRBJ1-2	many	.	TGTGCCAGCAGGTTTGGGGGGATTGGAGGCTACACCTTC	CASRFGGIGGYTF
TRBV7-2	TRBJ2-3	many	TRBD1	TGTGCCAGCAGTCCGGGACAGGGGACAGATACGCAGTATTTT	CASSPGQGTDTQYF
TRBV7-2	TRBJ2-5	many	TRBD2	TGTGCCAGCAGCCCATCGGGCGGGAGCTACGAGACCCAGTACTTC	CASSPSGGSYETQYF
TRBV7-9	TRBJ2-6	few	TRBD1	TGTGCCAGCAGCACAACGGACAGGGGCGGCGCTGGGGCCAACGTCCTGACTTTC	CASSTTDRGGAGANVLTF
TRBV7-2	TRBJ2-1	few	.	TGTGCCAGCAGCTTAGATCCGGTAACTAGCAGCTACAATGAGCAGTTCTTC	CASSLDPVTSSYNEQFF
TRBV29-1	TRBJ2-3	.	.	TGCAGCGGGGGACCCTTGGATACGCAGTATTTT	CSGGPLDTQYF
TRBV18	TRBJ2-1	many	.	TGTGCCAGCTCACCGGAGGGTTATGAGCAGTTCTTC	CASSPEGYEQFF
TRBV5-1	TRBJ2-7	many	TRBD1	TGCGCCAGCAGCTATGGACAGGAGCCCTACGAGCAGTACTTC	CASSYGQEPYEQYF
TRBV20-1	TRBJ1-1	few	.	TGCAGTGCTAGCCGCGGGGGAACTGAAGCTTTCTTT	CSASRGGTEAFF
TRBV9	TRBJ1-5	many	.	TGTGCCAGCAGCGAGGGGGGTGGCAATCAGCCCCAGCATTTT	CASSEGGGNQPQHF
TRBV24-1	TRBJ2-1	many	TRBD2	TGTGCCACCAGTGCCGGACTAGCGGGAGGATCCTCCTACAATGAGCAGTTCTTC	CATSAGLAGGSSYNEQFF
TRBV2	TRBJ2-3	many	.	TGTGCCAGCAGTGAAACTAAACGGCCAGATACGCAGTATTTT	CASSETKRPDTQYF
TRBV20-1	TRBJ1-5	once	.	TGCAGTGCTAGAGATCAAACGAGCGCCTGGGGGCCTGGCAATCAGCCCCAGCATTTT	CSARDQTSAWGPGNQPQHF
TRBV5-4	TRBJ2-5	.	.	TGTGCCAGCAGCTTTGGACTGGAGGCTTTTCCCCAGTACTTC	CASSFGLEAFPQYF
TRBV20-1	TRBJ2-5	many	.	TGCAGTGCTAAAACAGGGCAGGGGCAAGAGACCCAGTACTTC	CSAKTGQGQETQYF
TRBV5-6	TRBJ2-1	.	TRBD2	TGTGCCAGCAGCCCGACTAGCGGGAGGATCGGTAATGAGCAGTTCTTC	CASSPTSGRIGNEQFF
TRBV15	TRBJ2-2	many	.	TGTGCCACCAGCAGAGATTTTAACACCGGGGAGCTGTTTTTT	CATSRDFNTGELFF
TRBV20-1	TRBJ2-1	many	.	TGCAGTGCTAGGTCCGCGTTCACAAAAGACCACAATGAGCAGTTCTTC	CSARSAFTKDHNEQFF